The rows below give T cell receptor beta chains drawn from one sample of a study of cytomegalovirus exposure and HLA in healthy donors. Clones were sequenced by immunoSEQ multiplex PCR, and TCRdb holds only the in-frame ones, with some missing. The sample gives 85,000 to 95,000 clones, approximately 63% of which show up once; just under 6.5% is in the top ten. Source material: PBMCs. The receptors shown here come from a woman in her twenties or thirties in good health and CMV-seronegative. Each CDR3 is given with its conserved first and last residue.

cdr3_aa: CASSALGAGNTIYF
v_call: TRBV19

cdr3_aa: CASRLQGVVTEAFF
v_call: TRBV6-5

cdr3_aa: CASTRVGTIYEQYF
v_call: TRBV6-1

cdr3_aa: CASSIDRFSTDTQYF
v_call: TRBV6-1

cdr3_aa: CASSAWEGIGDYGYTF
v_call: TRBV7-9

cdr3_aa: CASSFSSYKNTEAFF
v_call: TRBV11-1

cdr3_aa: CASSLVGGSNQPQHF
v_call: TRBV27

cdr3_aa: CASSSDRSYEQYF
v_call: TRBV11-2

cdr3_aa: CSVPGTGAPAFF
v_call: TRBV29-1

cdr3_aa: CASSSGLAGGYNEQFF
v_call: TRBV5-1

cdr3_aa: CAISSGLASYEQYF
v_call: TRBV10-3

cdr3_aa: CASSPHREPLQGYF
v_call: TRBV7-8

cdr3_aa: CASSITGVDTIYF
v_call: TRBV6-5

cdr3_aa: CAISLGQGSDTQYF
v_call: TRBV10-3

cdr3_aa: CASSTSGASIQYF
v_call: TRBV9

cdr3_aa: CAGSDRSYEQYF
v_call: TRBV2

cdr3_aa: CASSLGIAGEADTQYF
v_call: TRBV5-8

cdr3_aa: CASSNKQGFETQYF
v_call: TRBV19